A single sample gave rise to the 7 T cell receptor beta chains below, sequenced in a study of blood T cell repertoires in COVID-19. Data came from immunoSEQ multiplex PCR; TCRdb stores just in-frame clones and leaves some out. This table holds about 71,000 clones, about four fifths found once. The sequencing input was peripheral blood. The receptors stem from a woman of 80 years or more with acute or convalescent COVID-19.

The CDR3 coding sequence is TGTGCCAGCAGCGGGGAGGCGGCCGGGGAGCTGTTTTTT. The encoded protein is CASSGEAAGELFF. The chain joins TRBV5-4 to TRBJ2-2; a possible D gene is TRBD2 (6 bases). The CDR3 has 13 amino acids. The V and J ends lost 4 bases and 6 bases respectively, with 10 bases between them. CDR1 is SGHNT, CDR2 YYREEE, per germline (reference sequence).

This clone showed up just a few times. This chain links TRBV30 with TRBJ2-2; TRBD2 aligns across 14 bases. The ends lost 2 bases at V and 8 bases at J; junction bases unmatched: 10. The CDR3 runs 17 residues. Germline V gene lookup returns CDR1 GTSNPN and CDR2 SVGIG (reference sequence). The DNA for the CDR3 is TGTGCCTGGAGTACCCCGGGACTAGCGGGAGTCAGTGGGGAGCTGTTTTTT. Residues: CAWSTPGLAGVSGELFF. The variable domain in full, with the rest retrieved from reference TRBV30 and TRBJ2-2, is SQTIHQWPATLVQPVGSPLSLECTVEGTSNPNLYWYRQAAGRGLQLLFYSVGIGQISSEVPQNLSASRPQDRQFILSSKKLLLSDSGFYLCAWSTPGLAGVSGELFFGEGSRLTVL.

The genes are TRBV2 and TRBJ1-1; D not certain. Trimming took off 4 bases at V and 3 bases at J, with 9 bases between the two ends. The CDR3 runs 13 residues. The V gene's germline CDR1 is SNHLY and CDR2 FYNNEI. CDR3 bases: TGTGCCAGCAGTGTTTCAGTGTACACTGAAGCTTTCTTT. This sequence encodes CASSVSVYTEAFF.

The J gene is TRBJ1-1, the V gene TRBV19; 9 bases are a match to TRBD1. V was pared by 3 bases and J by 8 bases, with 4 bases of the junction left unmatched. The CDR3 has 13 amino acids. The germline CDR1 and CDR2 sequences are LNHDA and SQIVND (reference sequence). The CDR3 region has the DNA TGTGCCAGTAGTATGGACAGGGGAGGGGAAGCTTTCTTT. This translates into CASSMDRGGEAFF.

This clone was detected once. J is TRBJ1-6 and V is TRBV9; 9 nucleotides align to TRBD1. CDR1 and CDR2 (germline): SGDLS, YYNGEE. Losses at the gene ends were 3 bases for V and 5 bases for J; bases not matched to a gene: 3. The CDR3 sequence is 15 residues long. DNA of the CDR3: TGTGCCAGCAGCGCTCGGACAGGGGATAATTCACCCCTCCACTTT. This encodes CASSARTGDNSPLHF.

The gene calls are TRBV5-1 and TRBJ2-3; D call uncertain. Trimming took 4 bases from V and 2 from J, leaving 14 bases between them. The V gene's germline CDR1 is SGHRS and CDR2 YFSETQ. There are 15 residues in the CDR3. The CDR3 nucleotides read TGCGCCAGCAGCCCTGACAAGTCCGACACAGATACGCAGTATTTT. Protein sequence: CASSPDKSDTDTQYF.

This clone showed up just once. V usage is TRBV5-4 and J usage is TRBJ2-7; D perhaps matches TRBD1 (5 bases). In germline, CDR1 is SGHNT, CDR2 YYREEE (reference sequence). V lost 4 bases, J lost 6 bases, and 14 bases lay in between. The CDR3 spans 13 residues. The CDR3: CASSVSGSGEQYF. The CDR3 DNA sequence: TGTGCCAGCAGCGTATCAGGGTCCGGCGAGCAGTACTTC.